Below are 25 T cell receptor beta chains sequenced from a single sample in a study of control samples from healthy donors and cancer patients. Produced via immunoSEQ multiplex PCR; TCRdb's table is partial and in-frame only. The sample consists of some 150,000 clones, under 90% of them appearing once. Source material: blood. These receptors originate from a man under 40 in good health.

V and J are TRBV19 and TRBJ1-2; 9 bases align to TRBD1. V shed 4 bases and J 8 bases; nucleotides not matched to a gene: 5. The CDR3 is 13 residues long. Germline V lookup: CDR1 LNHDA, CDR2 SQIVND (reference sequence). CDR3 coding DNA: TGTGCCAGTAGTAGTACAGGGGGCGACGGCTACACCTTC. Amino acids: CASSSTGGDGYTF.

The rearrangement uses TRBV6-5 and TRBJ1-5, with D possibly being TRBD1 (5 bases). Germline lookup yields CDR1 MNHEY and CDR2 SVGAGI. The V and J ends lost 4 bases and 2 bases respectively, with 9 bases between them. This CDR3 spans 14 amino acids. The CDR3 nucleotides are TGTGCCAGCAGTTCCGACAGTGGCAATCAGCCCCAGCATTTT. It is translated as CASSSDSGNQPQHF.

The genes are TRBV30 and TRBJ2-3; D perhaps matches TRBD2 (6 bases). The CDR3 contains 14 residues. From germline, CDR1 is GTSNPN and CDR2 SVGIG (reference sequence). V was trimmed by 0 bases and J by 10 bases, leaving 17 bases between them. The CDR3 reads CAWSVDSGLSAQYF. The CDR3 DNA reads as TGTGCCTGGAGTGTCGACAGCGGGTTAAGTGCGCAGTATTTT.

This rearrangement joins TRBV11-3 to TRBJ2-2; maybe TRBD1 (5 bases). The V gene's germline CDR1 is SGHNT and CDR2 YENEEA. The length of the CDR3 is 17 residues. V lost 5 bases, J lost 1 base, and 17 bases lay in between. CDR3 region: CASSPTGWTLNTGELFF. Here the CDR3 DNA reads TGTGCCAGCAGCCCGACGGGCTGGACACTGAACACCGGGGAGCTGTTTTTT.

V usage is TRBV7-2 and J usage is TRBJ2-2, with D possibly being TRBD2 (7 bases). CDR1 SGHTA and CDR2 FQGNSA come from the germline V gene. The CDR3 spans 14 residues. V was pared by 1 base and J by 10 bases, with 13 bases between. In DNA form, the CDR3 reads TGTGCCAGCAGCTTAGATGCGGGGGCGGTGGAGCTGTTTTTT. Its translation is CASSLDAGAVELFF.

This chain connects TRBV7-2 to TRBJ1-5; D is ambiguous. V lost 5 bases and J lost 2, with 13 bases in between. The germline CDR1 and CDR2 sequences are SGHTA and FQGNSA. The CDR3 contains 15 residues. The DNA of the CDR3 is TGTGCCAGCAGCCCCCAGTCGGGAGGCAATCAGCCCCAGCATTTT. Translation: CASSPQSGGNQPQHF.

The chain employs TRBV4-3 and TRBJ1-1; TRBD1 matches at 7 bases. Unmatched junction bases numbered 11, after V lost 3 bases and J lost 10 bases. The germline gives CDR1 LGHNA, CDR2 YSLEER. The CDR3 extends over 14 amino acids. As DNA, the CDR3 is TGCGCCAGCAGCCACCCCGGAGAGGGGGCGAGAGCTTTCTTT. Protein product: CASSHPGEGARAFF.

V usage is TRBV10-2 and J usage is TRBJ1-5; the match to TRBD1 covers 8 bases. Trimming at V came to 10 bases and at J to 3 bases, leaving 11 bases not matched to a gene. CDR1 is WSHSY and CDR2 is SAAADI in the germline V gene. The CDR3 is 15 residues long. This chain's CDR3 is CATCPGQVYNQPQHF. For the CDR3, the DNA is TGCGCCACCTGCCCGGGACAGGTTTACAATCAGCCCCAGCATTTT.

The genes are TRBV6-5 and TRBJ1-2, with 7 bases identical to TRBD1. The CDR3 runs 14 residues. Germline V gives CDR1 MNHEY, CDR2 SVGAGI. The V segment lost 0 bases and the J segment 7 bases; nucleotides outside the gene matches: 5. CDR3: CASSYSGRTGGYTF. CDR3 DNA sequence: TGTGCCAGCAGTTACTCGGGCAGGACAGGTGGCTACACCTTC.

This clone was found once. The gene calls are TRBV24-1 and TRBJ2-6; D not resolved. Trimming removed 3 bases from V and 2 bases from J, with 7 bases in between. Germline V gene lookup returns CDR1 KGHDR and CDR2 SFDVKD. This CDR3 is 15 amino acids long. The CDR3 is CATSDIGTGANVLTF. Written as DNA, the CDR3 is TGTGCCACCAGTGATATAGGGACTGGGGCCAACGTCCTGACTTTC.

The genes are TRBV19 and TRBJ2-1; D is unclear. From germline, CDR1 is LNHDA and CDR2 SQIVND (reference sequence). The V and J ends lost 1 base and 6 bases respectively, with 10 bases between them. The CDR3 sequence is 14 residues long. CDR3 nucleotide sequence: TGTGCCAGTAGTATAGGGGGAAGGAGCAATGAGCAGTTCTTC. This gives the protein CASSIGGRSNEQFF.

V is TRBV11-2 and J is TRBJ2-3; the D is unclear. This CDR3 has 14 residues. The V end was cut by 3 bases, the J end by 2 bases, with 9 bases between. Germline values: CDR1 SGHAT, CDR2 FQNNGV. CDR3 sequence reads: CASSFGSFTDTQYF. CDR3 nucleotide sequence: TGTGCCAGCAGCTTCGGGTCCTTCACAGATACGCAGTATTTT. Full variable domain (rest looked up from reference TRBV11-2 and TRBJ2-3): EAGVAQSPRYKIIEKRQSVAFWCNPISGHATLYWYQQILGQGPKLLIQFQNNGVVDDSQLPKDRFSAERLKGVDSTLKIQPAKLEDSAVYLCASSFGSFTDTQYFGPGTRLTVL.

The CDR3 sequence is CASSRDDGGPVGETQYF. The CDR3 nucleotides read TGTGCCAGTAGTAGGGACGACGGGGGGCCGGTCGGAGAGACCCAGTACTTC. J is TRBJ2-5 and V is TRBV19, with a tentative D call TRBD2 (7 bases). CDR3 length: 17 residues. The germline V gene has CDR1 LNHDA and CDR2 SQIVND (reference sequence). V was trimmed by 4 bases and J by 4 bases, leaving 22 bases between them.

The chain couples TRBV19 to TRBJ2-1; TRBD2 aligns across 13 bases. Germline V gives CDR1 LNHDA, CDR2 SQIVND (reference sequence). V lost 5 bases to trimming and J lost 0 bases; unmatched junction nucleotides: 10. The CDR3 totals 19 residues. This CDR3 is CASSPGLAGALSSYNEQFF. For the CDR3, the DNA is TGTGCCAGTAGTCCCGGACTAGCGGGAGCCTTAAGCTCCTACAATGAGCAGTTCTTC.

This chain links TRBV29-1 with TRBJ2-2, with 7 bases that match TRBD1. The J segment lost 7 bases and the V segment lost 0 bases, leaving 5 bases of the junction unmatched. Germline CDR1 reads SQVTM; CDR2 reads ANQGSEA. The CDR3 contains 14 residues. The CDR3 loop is CSVEDRGMGGELFF. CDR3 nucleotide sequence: TGCAGCGTTGAAGACAGGGGGATGGGCGGGGAGCTGTTTTTT.

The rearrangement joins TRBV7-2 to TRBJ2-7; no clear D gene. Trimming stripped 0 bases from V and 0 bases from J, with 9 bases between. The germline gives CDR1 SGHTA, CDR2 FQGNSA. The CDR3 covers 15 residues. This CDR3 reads CASSLALSDSYEQYF. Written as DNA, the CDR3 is TGTGCCAGCAGCTTAGCGCTGTCAGACTCCTACGAGCAGTACTTC.

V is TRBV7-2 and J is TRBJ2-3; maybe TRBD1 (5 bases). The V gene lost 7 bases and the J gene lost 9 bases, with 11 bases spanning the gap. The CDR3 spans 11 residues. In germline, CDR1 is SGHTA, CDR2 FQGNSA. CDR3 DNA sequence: TGTGCCAGCACCTCTTCAGGGACGCAGTATTTT. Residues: CASTSSGTQYF.

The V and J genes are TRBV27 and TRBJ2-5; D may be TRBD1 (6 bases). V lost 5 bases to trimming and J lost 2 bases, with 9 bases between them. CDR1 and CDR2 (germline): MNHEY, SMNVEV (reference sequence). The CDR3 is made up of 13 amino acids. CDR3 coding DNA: TGTGCCAGCAGTCTGGACAGTCAAGAGACCCAGTACTTC. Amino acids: CASSLDSQETQYF.

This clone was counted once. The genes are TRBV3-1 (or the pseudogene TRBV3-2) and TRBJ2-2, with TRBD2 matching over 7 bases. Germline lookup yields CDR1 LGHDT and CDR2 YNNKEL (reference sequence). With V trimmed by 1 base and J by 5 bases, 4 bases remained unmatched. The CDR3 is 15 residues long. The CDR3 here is CASSQGTRTTGELFF. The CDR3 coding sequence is TGTGCCAGCAGCCAAGGGACTAGAACGACCGGGGAGCTGTTTTTT.

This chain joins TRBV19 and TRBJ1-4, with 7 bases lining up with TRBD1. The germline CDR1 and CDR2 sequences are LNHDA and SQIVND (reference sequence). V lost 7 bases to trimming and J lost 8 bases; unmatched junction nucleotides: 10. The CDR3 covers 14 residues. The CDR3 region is CASTPGGGGEKLFF. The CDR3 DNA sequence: TGTGCCAGTACCCCAGGGGGAGGAGGCGAAAAACTGTTTTTT.

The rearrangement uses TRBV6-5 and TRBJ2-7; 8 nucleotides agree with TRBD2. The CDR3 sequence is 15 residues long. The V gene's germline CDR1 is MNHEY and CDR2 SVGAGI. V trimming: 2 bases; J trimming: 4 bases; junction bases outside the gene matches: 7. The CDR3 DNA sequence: TGTGCCAGCAGTTACGCCCCAGCGGGGGTGTACGAGCAGTACTTC. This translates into CASSYAPAGVYEQYF.

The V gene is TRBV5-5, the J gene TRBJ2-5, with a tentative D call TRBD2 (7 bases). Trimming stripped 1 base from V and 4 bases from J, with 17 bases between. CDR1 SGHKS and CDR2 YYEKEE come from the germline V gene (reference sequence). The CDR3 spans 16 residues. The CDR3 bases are TGTGCCAGCAGCTTGAACTCTCAGGGGAGGGGAGAGACCCAGTACTTC. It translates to CASSLNSQGRGETQYF.

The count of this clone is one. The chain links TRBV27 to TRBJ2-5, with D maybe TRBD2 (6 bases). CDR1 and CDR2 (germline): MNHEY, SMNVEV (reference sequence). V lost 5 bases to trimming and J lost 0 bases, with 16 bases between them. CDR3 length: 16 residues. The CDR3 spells CASSTRGGSYQETQYF. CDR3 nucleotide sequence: TGTGCCAGCAGTACCCGTGGAGGGTCGTACCAAGAGACCCAGTACTTC.

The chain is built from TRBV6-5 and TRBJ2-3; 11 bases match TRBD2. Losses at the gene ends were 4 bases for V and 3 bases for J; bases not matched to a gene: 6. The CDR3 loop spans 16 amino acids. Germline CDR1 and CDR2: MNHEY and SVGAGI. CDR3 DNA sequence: TGTGCCAGCAGTTTTAGCGGGGGGGCCGAGACAGATACGCAGTATTTT. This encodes CASSFSGGAETDTQYF.

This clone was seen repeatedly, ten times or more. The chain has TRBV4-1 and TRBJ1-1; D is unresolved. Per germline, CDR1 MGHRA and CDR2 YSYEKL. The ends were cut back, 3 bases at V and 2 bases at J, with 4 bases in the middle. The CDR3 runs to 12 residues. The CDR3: CASSHKNTEAFF. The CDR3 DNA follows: TGCGCCAGCAGCCACAAAAACACTGAAGCTTTCTTT.